One TCR beta chain is described in this entry. It lacks a known antigen. No much larger clone is present one base from it, and per-base qualities are unavailable. Every donor was a healthy Caucasian. Library construction relied on 5' RACE. These reads were obtained on an Illumina HiSeq 2000. A universal primer binding site was added through template switching, and the final cDNA carried a unique molecular identifier so that TCR cDNA molecules could be counted accurately. First-strand cDNA for TCR alpha and beta chains was synthesized from specific primers in the conserved constant-segment region. To control for contamination, every cDNA library was double barcoded, receiving both a SMART-Mk sample barcode and Illumina barcodes. Two successive PCR steps introduced TruSeq adapter sequences along with Illumina sample barcodes. The TCR alpha and beta cDNA libraries were sequenced on the Illumina HiSeq platform using custom primers. The authors' pipeline ran thus. MiGEC was used to process raw reads and extract unique molecular identifiers, and MiXCR was used to find CDR3 positions. For each individual, recombination models were inferred using an EM algorithm with the repgenHMM and IGoR tools. The analysis of shared clonotypes was done with the tcR package in R, with sharing normalized by the product of cloneset sizes. To study raw recombination free of thymic and clonal selection effects, out-of-frame nonproductive sequences were analyzed. TCRdb reran the public reads through fastp at Q25 and MiXCR, keeping productive beta chains. Rows with a matching CDR3 protein are joined into one entry that keeps the most common DNA and genes. The V and J calls and clone size are TCRdb's, not the authors'. The sample yields roughly 1,500,000 distinct CDR3 sequences; less than 35% were counted once. The ten most abundant clones make up over 0.25% of the sample.

The CDR3 sequence holds 16 residues, the cysteine and phenylalanine included. The only DNA kept is the CDR3, 48 bases in frame from the first base. V sheds 2 bases and J sheds 6 bases, leaving 14 bases between their ends. Reading the germline V gene gives CDR1 LGHNA and CDR2 YNFKEQ. The data are from a study of identical twins (dated by TCRdb to 2016 to 2018). Broadly, across the study: To test whether fetal clonotypes persist, the study used deep sequencing on TCR alpha and beta repertoires from monozygotic twins, unrelated adults of various ages, and cord blood. Replicate twin experiments were performed at different times using different library preparation protocols to rule out contamination.

What the study reported, not specific to this receptor: Fewer insertions were carried by abundant cord blood beta clonotypes, a similar but weaker trend appeared in young adult naive repertoires, and no such trend appeared in memory repertoires. Invariant T cells such as MAIT and iNKT could partly confound zero-insertion analyses, although diverse VJ usage argued against such confounding for most clonotypes. A weaker excess of twin sharing was found in beta out-of-frame sequences because the signal-to-noise ratio was lowered by fewer shared sequences. Because the same donors could not be followed over many years, the conclusions relied on cross-sectional statistical analysis. Out-of-frame TCR alpha sharing in monozygotic twins was systematically underestimated by recombination models, whereas sharing between unrelated individuals was in agreement with the recombination models. Compared with coincidental sharing between unrelated individuals, out-of-frame TCR alpha sequences shared between twins showed an excess of sequences with low generation probability.

The clonotype comes from a newborn girl in good health. The specimen was cord blood. Here the chain combines TRBV4-2 and TRBJ2-6, with a weak D call of TRBD2 (5 bases match). The CDR3 protein sequence reads: CASSQRSYGVANVLTF. At the DNA level, the sequence is TGTGCCAGCAGCCAACGAAGTTACGGGGTGGCCAACGTCCTGACTTTC.